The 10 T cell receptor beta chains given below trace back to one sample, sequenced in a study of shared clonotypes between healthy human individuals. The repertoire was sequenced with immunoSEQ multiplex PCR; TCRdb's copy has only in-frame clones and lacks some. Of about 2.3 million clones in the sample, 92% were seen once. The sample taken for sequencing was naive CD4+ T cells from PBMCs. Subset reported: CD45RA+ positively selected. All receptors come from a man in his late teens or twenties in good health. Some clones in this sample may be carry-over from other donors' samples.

The CDR3: CAWSQTGETQYF. For the CDR3, the DNA is TGTGCCTGGAGTCAAACTGGGGAGACCCAGTACTTC. The chain is built from TRBV30 and TRBJ2-5, with D unclear. CDR1 GTSNPN and CDR2 SVGIG come from the germline V gene (reference sequence). Trimming cost V 2 bases and J 5 bases, with 9 bases left between them. CDR3 length: 12 residues.

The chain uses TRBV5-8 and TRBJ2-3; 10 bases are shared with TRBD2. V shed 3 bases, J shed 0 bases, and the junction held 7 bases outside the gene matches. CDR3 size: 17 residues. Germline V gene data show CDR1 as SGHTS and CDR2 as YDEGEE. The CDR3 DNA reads TGTGCCAGCAGCTCGATGGGGACTAGCGTTAGCACAGATACGCAGTATTTT. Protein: CASSSMGTSVSTDTQYF.

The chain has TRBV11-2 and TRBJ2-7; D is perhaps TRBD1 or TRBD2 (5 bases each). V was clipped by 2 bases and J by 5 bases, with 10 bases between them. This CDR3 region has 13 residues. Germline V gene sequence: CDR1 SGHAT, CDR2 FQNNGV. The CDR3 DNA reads TGTGCCAGCAGCTTACTCAGGGACCACGAGCAGTACTTC. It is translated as CASSLLRDHEQYF.

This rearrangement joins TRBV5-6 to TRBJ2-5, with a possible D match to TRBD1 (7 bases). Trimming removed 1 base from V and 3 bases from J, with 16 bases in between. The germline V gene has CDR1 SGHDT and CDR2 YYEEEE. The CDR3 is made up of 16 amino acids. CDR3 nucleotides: TGTGCCAGCAGCTTGAGGGGGCCCGGAGGGGAAGAGACCCAGTACTTC. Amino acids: CASSLRGPGGEETQYF.

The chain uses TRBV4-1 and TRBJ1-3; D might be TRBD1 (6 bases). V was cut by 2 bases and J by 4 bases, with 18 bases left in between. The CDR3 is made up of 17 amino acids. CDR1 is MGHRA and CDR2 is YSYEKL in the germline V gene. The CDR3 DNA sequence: TGCGCCAGCAGCCAACTAGGGGGGGGGCATTACGGAAACACCATATATTTT. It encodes CASSQLGGGHYGNTIYF.

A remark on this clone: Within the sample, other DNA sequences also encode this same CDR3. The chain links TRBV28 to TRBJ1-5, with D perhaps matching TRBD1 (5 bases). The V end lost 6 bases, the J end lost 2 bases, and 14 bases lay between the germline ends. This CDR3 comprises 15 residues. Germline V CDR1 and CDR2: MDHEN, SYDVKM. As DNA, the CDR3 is TGTGCCAGCAGCTTTTCTGGGGGGGGCAATCAGCCCCAGCATTTT. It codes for CASSFSGGGNQPQHF.

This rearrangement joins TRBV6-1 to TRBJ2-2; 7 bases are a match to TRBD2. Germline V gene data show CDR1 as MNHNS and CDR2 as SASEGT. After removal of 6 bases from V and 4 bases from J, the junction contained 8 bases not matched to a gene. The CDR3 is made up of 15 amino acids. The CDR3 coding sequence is TGTGCCAGCAGAAAGAGTATAGCGGGCACCGGGGAGCTGTTTTTT. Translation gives CASRKSIAGTGELFF.

In DNA, the CDR3 is TGCGCCAGCAGCTTGGGCGTGGGCCGATACTACAATGAGCAGTTCTTC. Translated: CASSLGVGRYYNEQFF. The genes are TRBV5-1 and TRBJ2-1; D is unresolved. The V end lost 0 bases, the J end lost 3 bases, and 13 bases lay between the germline ends. Per germline, CDR1 SGHRS and CDR2 YFSETQ. This CDR3 has 16 residues.

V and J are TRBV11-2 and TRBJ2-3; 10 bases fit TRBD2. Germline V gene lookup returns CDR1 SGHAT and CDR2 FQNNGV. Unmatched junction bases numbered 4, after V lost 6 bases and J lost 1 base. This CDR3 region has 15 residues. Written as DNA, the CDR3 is TGTGCCAGCAGGCCCGGGACTAGCGGCACAGATACGCAGTATTTT. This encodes CASRPGTSGTDTQYF. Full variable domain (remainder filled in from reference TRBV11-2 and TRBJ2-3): EAGVAQSPRYKIIEKRQSVAFWCNPISGHATLYWYQQILGQGPKLLIQFQNNGVVDDSQLPKDRFSAERLKGVDSTLKIQPAKLEDSAVYLCASRPGTSGTDTQYFGPGTRLTVL.

CDR3 sequence: CATLQGVRTEAFF. In DNA form, the CDR3 reads TGTGCCACCCTACAGGGGGTGCGCACTGAAGCTTTCTTT. J is TRBJ1-1 and V is TRBV10-3, with 8 nucleotides matching TRBD1. Germline CDR1 and CDR2: ENHRY and SYGVKD. This CDR3 is built from 13 residues. Unmatched junction bases numbered 8, after V lost 10 bases and J lost 4 bases.